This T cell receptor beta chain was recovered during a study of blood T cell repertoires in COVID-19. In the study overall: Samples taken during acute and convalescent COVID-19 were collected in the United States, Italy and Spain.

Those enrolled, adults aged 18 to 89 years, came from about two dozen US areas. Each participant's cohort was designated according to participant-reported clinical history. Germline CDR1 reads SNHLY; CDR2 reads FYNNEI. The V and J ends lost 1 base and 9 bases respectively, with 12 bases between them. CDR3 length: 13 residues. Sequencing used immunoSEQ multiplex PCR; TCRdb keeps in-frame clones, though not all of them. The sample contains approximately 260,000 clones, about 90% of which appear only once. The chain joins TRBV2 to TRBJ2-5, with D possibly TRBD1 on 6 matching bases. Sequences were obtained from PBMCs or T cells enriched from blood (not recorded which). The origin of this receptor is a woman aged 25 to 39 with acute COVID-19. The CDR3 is CASSEGLHRAQYF. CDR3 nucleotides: TGTGCCAGCAGTGAAGGGCTACACAGGGCCCAGTACTTC.